The clone carrying this TCR beta chain has only a few counts. A J-beta primer mix and a sample-barcoded 5' primer were used in a second PCR of roughly 7 to 12 cycles. Unique molecular identifiers of 12 random nucleotides labeled each cDNA. Each CDR3 protein gets one entry after TCRdb re-called the 5' RACE reads with MiXCR. The table lists 650,000 to 800,000 distinct CDR3 sequences, about 42% of them singletons. The entry originates in a study of blood T cells in healthy people across ages. Germline V lookup: CDR1 SGHTA, CDR2 FQGNSA. V was trimmed by 5 bases and J by 0 bases, leaving 13 bases between them. CDR3 size: 15 residues.

The material sequenced was blood. The receptor was isolated from a man between 60 and 75 years old in good health. The rearrangement links TRBV7-2 to TRBJ1-1, with D tentatively TRBD1 (6 bases). In DNA, the CDR3 is TGTGCCAGCAGCCGGGTAGGGGGAGTGAACACTGAAGCTTTCTTT. This translates into CASSRVGGVNTEAFF.